Following are 32 T cell receptor beta chains from one sample sequenced in a study of cytomegalovirus exposure and HLA in healthy donors. The primer mix had 60 Vbeta and 13 Jbeta primers. Produced via immunoSEQ multiplex PCR; TCRdb's table is partial and in-frame only. The repertoire includes roughly 170,000 clones, approximately 86% of them detected once, and about 1.6% sits in the top ten. Sequenced sample: PBMCs. The receptors shown here come from a male donor in good health and CMV-seronegative.

The chain employs TRBV28 and TRBJ2-7, with no clear D. Germline CDR1 is MDHEN and CDR2 is SYDVKM. The CDR3 sequence is 13 residues long. V was shortened by 1 base and J by 3 bases, with 7 bases between the two germline ends. The CDR3 bases are TGTGCCAGCAGTTTATCTAGTAGCTACGAGCAGTACTTC. Encoded protein: CASSLSSSYEQYF.

This chain joins TRBV28 and TRBJ2-7; perhaps TRBD2 as D (5 bases). The CDR3 is 16 amino acids. CDR1 and CDR2 (germline): MDHEN, SYDVKM. Trimming stripped 5 bases from V and 4 bases from J, with 21 bases between. The CDR3 loop reads CASSLPALGGSYEQYF. CDR3 DNA sequence: TGTGCCAGCAGTCTTCCGGCGCTAGGAGGTTCTTACGAGCAGTACTTC.

The chain recombines TRBV5-1 with TRBJ1-2; 10 bases line up with TRBD1. The germline V gene encodes CDR1 SGHRS and CDR2 YFSETQ. The CDR3 contains 14 residues. Trimming removed 4 bases from V and 6 bases from J; junction bases left unmatched: 6. CDR3 sequence reads: CASSGGQGSHGYTF. DNA of the CDR3: TGCGCCAGCAGCGGGGGACAGGGGTCCCATGGCTACACCTTC.

This chain links TRBV5-5 with TRBJ1-2; a weak D match, TRBD1 (5 bases). V was clipped by 0 bases and J by 13 bases, with 10 bases between them. The CDR3 sequence is 11 residues long. Germline CDR1 SGHKS, CDR2 YYEKEE (reference sequence). The CDR3 here is CASSLAQEGTF. The CDR3 DNA sequence: TGTGCCAGCAGCTTGGCACAGGAGGGCACCTTC.

The gene calls are TRBV5-6 and TRBJ2-3, with 7 nucleotides matching TRBD1. Looked up from germline, CDR1 is SGHDT and CDR2 is YYEEEE. This CDR3 spans 16 amino acids. V was clipped by 2 bases and J by 6 bases; unmatched bases: 12. DNA for the CDR3: TGTGCCAGCAGCTTCGGGACAGCCTCGTCCTGGGATACGCAGTATTTT. This codes for CASSFGTASSWDTQYF.

This clone was found a few times. V is TRBV21-1 and J is TRBJ1-1; the table names TRBD1, a call not compared with the DNA. TRBV21-1 is assigned pseudogene status. This CDR3 has 15 amino acids. The CDR3 DNA reads TGTGCCAGCAGCAAATTTTCGGGACAAGCCACTGAAGCTTTCTTT. Its translation: CASSKFSGQATEAFF.

The genes are TRBV28 and TRBJ2-5; D may be TRBD2 (6 bases). V lost 5 bases and J 4 bases, leaving 20 bases between the germline ends. The germline V gene encodes CDR1 MDHEN and CDR2 SYDVKM. The CDR3 runs to 16 residues. The CDR3 region has the DNA TGTGCCAGCAGTCCCTTTTCGGGAGAACCCCGAGAGACCCAGTACTTC. Protein sequence: CASSPFSGEPRETQYF.

The genes are TRBV6-1 and TRBJ1-1, with 8 bases matching TRBD1. The CDR3 sequence is 13 residues long. After removal of 4 bases from V and 7 bases from J, the junction contained 5 bases not matched to a gene. Germline V lookup: CDR1 MNHNS, CDR2 SASEGT. CDR3 sequence (DNA): TGTGCCAGCAGTGGGACAGGGAGGTTTGAAGCTTTCTTT. Its protein product is CASSGTGRFEAFF.

V usage is TRBV6-5 and J usage is TRBJ2-6, with D tentatively TRBD1 (6 bases). The CDR3 covers 14 residues. Trimming removed 8 bases at V and 0 bases at J, with 8 bases between. The germline V gene encodes CDR1 MNHEY and CDR2 SVGAGI. CDR3 DNA: TGTGCCAGCGGGACAAACTCTGGGGCCAACGTCCTGACTTTC. This sequence encodes CASGTNSGANVLTF.

The J gene is TRBJ1-1, the V gene TRBV25-1; 8 bases align to TRBD1. Germline lookup yields CDR1 MGHDK and CDR2 SYGVNS. Losses at the gene ends were 3 bases for V and 1 base for J; bases not matched to a gene: 1. The CDR3 sequence is 14 residues long. The CDR3 DNA reads as TGTGCCAGCAGTGACGGGACAGGGAACACTGAAGCTTTCTTT. It is translated as CASSDGTGNTEAFF.

V gene TRBV20-1 combines with J gene TRBJ2-5; a weak D match, TRBD1 (7 bases). CDR1 DFQATT and CDR2 SNEGSKA come from the germline V gene (reference sequence). V lost 4 bases and J lost 5, with 8 bases in between. The CDR3 has 11 residues. The CDR3 region is CSATGGETQYF. In DNA form, the CDR3 reads TGCAGTGCTACAGGGGGGGAGACCCAGTACTTC.

The chain couples TRBV19 to TRBJ2-1; the match to TRBD2 covers 8 bases. The CDR3 sequence is 15 residues long. From germline, CDR1 is LNHDA and CDR2 SQIVND (reference sequence). Trimming at V came to 5 bases and at J to 3 bases, leaving 6 bases not matched to a gene. The CDR3 coding sequence is TGTGCCAGTAGTCGGGTTAGCGGGAACTACAATGAGCAGTTCTTC. The encoded protein is CASSRVSGNYNEQFF.

In regard to this clone: This sample includes further DNA sequences coding for the same CDR3. The rearrangement links TRBV10-3 to TRBJ1-1; 7 nucleotides line up with TRBD1. V gave up 6 bases and J gave up 1 base; unmatched junction bases: 5. The CDR3 consists of 14 residues. Germline values: CDR1 ENHRY, CDR2 SYGVKD. In nucleotides, the CDR3 is TGTGCCATCAGGGAGACAGGGTCGAACACTGAAGCTTTCTTT. Translating gives CAIRETGSNTEAFF.

The rearrangement uses TRBV5-1 and TRBJ2-6; maybe TRBD2 (6 bases). The CDR3 loop spans 11 amino acids. Germline V gene lookup returns CDR1 SGHRS and CDR2 YFSETQ. The V end was cut by 8 bases, the J end by 10 bases, with 10 bases between. The CDR3 nucleotides are TGCGCCAGTCGGGCGGGAAACGTCCTGACTTTC. This encodes CASRAGNVLTF.

V gene TRBV7-9 combines with J gene TRBJ2-3; D possibly corresponds to TRBD2 (6 bases). Germline V gene lookup returns CDR1 SEHNR and CDR2 FQNEAQ (reference sequence). This CDR3 has 14 residues. The germline V and J ends were trimmed by 5 bases and 3 bases, with 12 bases remaining between them. The CDR3 DNA reads as TGTGCCAGCAGCAATAGCGGACTGACAGATACGCAGTATTTT. Translation gives CASSNSGLTDTQYF.

The chain carries TRBV12-2 and TRBJ1-2. TRBV12-2 is recorded as a pseudogene. This CDR3 is built from 16 residues. CDR3 region: CASRLEDPGVSYGYTF. In DNA, the CDR3 is TGTGCAAGTCGCTTAGAGGACCCGGGAGTTTCGTATGGCTACACCTTC.

This sequence joins TRBV11-2 and TRBJ1-5; D gene ambiguous. The V end was cut by 1 base, the J end by 7 bases, with 8 bases between. This CDR3 is 13 amino acids long. CDR1 SGHAT and CDR2 FQNNGV come from the germline V gene. The CDR3 DNA is TGTGCCAGCAGCTTAGGGGTCGGGCAGCCCCAGCATTTT. Translating gives CASSLGVGQPQHF.

The chain has TRBV19 and TRBJ1-2; TRBD1 might be the D (6 bases). V was shortened by 0 bases and J by 4 bases, with 24 bases between the two germline ends. Germline CDR1 LNHDA, CDR2 SQIVND (reference sequence). This CDR3 spans 19 amino acids. CDR3 residues: CASSIESGGLLFRGYGYTF. The CDR3 DNA is TGTGCCAGTAGTATAGAGTCGGGGGGGCTATTGTTCCGTGGCTATGGCTACACCTTC.

With respect to this clone: The sample holds other DNA sequences that translate to the same CDR3. The chain couples TRBV9 to TRBJ2-5; D gene uncertain. CDR3 size: 12 residues. Germline V gives CDR1 SGDLS, CDR2 YYNGEE. V gave up 2 bases and J gave up 5 bases, with 7 bases separating them. The CDR3 sequence is CASSVAGETQYF. As DNA, the CDR3 is TGTGCCAGCAGCGTTGCCGGGGAGACCCAGTACTTC.

This rearrangement joins TRBV19 to TRBJ1-5; D gene unclear. This CDR3 has 15 amino acids. Germline CDR1 reads LNHDA; CDR2 reads SQIVND (reference sequence). V dropped 5 bases and J dropped 7 bases, with 18 bases sitting between them. DNA of the CDR3: TGTGCCAGTAGTGCGCCCCTCCTAGTGGCCCAGCCCCAGCATTTT. Translating it yields CASSAPLLVAQPQHF.

This clone was detected only once. This sequence joins TRBV7-8 and TRBJ2-7; D not resolved. The CDR3 runs to 15 residues. In germline, CDR1 is SGHVS, CDR2 FQNEAQ. Trimming left V 2 bases short and J 1 base short, with 12 bases between. The DNA for the CDR3 is TGTGCCAGCAGCTTACCTACAGTAAAATCCTACGAGCAGTACTTC. Protein product: CASSLPTVKSYEQYF.

The chain uses TRBV28 and TRBJ2-3; 8 positions agree with TRBD2. J was trimmed by 1 base and V by 8 bases; bases with no gene match: 8. CDR1 and CDR2 (germline): MDHEN, SYDVKM. CDR3 length: 15 residues. CDR3 nucleotide sequence: TGTGCCAGCCGGATGCCCGGGGGGGGCACAGATACGCAGTATTTT. This translates into CASRMPGGGTDTQYF.

The V call is TRBV6-6, the J call TRBJ1-1, with D unclear. CDR3 size: 13 residues. Germline values: CDR1 MNHNY, CDR2 SVGAGI (reference sequence). V lost 1 base and J 3 bases, leaving 6 bases between the germline ends. CDR3 bases: TGTGCCAGCAGTTACTTGTTCGACACTGAAGCTTTCTTT. Translation: CASSYLFDTEAFF.

V gene TRBV5-4 combines with J gene TRBJ2-5, with 14 bases fitting TRBD2. J lost 4 bases, V lost 0 bases, and 5 bases had no gene match. This CDR3 is built from 17 residues. CDR1 is SGHNT and CDR2 is YYREEE in the germline V gene (reference sequence). For the CDR3, the DNA is TGTGCCAGCAGCTTGGCGGGACTAGCGGGGGCGGGAGAGACCCAGTACTTC. Translating gives CASSLAGLAGAGETQYF. Full variable domain (missing parts from reference TRBV5-4 and TRBJ2-5): ETGVTQSPTHLIKTRGQQVTLRCSSQSGHNTVSWYQQALGQGPQFIFQYYREEENGRGNFPPRFSGLQFPNYSSELNVNALELDDSALYLCASSLAGLAGAGETQYFGPGTRLLVL.

In its sample, this clone was seen once. V gene TRBV9 combines with J gene TRBJ2-3, with a weak D call TRBD2 (6 bases). V was cut by 2 bases and J by 1 base, with 11 bases left in between. Germline values: CDR1 SGDLS, CDR2 YYNGEE. There are 15 residues in the CDR3. CDR3 protein: CASSVLAFGTDTQYF. CDR3 DNA sequence: TGTGCCAGCAGCGTCCTAGCGTTCGGCACAGATACGCAGTATTTT.

The CDR3 DNA reads as TGTGCCAGCAGGCCGGGAGGACAGGGGAGGGCTGAAGCTTTCTTT. This gives the protein CASRPGGQGRAEAFF. The chain has TRBV6-5 and TRBJ1-1; 9 nucleotides match TRBD1. Germline V lookup: CDR1 MNHEY, CDR2 SVGAGI. This CDR3 contains 15 residues. V lost 6 bases and J lost 6; bases outside the gene matches: 11.

The chain couples TRBV6-4 to TRBJ2-1; 9 positions agree with TRBD2. The CDR3 runs to 15 residues. The junction had 12 bases not matched to a gene; V was cut back by 7 bases and J by 8 bases. Germline assignment: CDR1 MRHNA and CDR2 SNTAGT. CDR3 protein: CASTPSGTSRHEQFF. The CDR3 DNA sequence: TGTGCCAGCACTCCGTCCGGGACTAGCAGACATGAGCAGTTCTTC.

This clone was observed once. J is TRBJ2-5 and V is TRBV7-9, with 9 bases fitting TRBD2. V trimming: 4 bases; J trimming: 5 bases; junction bases outside the gene matches: 11. CDR1 and CDR2 (germline): SEHNR, FQNEAQ (reference sequence). This CDR3 comprises 16 residues. The CDR3 DNA sequence: TGTGCCAGCAGCTCTGGGGGTAGCGGGAGCCCTGAGACCCAGTACTTC. Protein sequence: CASSSGGSGSPETQYF.

This chain links TRBV27 with TRBJ1-2, with D uncertain. This CDR3 has 17 residues. From germline, CDR1 is MNHEY and CDR2 SMNVEV (reference sequence). Deletions cut 2 bases from V and 5 bases from J, with 21 bases between. For the CDR3, the DNA is TGTGCCAGCAGTTTAACGACACTTGCGAGCCCCGTGTATGGCTACACCTTC. Protein product: CASSLTTLASPVYGYTF.

The chain uses TRBV7-2 and TRBJ1-5; possible D gene TRBD1, 5 bases. CDR1 is SGHTA and CDR2 is FQGNSA in the germline V gene. The CDR3 is 17 amino acids. The ends were cut back, 5 bases at V and 0 bases at J, with 17 bases in the middle. CDR3 in DNA: TGTGCCAGCAGCCCTAGAGCGACCGGACATAGCAATCAGCCCCAGCATTTT. Amino acid sequence: CASSPRATGHSNQPQHF.

The CDR3 is CASSLGRAGTGELFF. CDR3 nucleotide sequence: TGTGCCAGCAGTTTAGGCAGGGCTGGCACCGGGGAGCTGTTTTTT. The genes are TRBV27 and TRBJ2-2; weak D call: TRBD1 (5 bases). This CDR3 has 15 amino acids. Germline loops: CDR1 MNHEY, CDR2 SMNVEV (reference sequence). The V end was cut by 2 bases, the J end by 4 bases, with 11 bases between.

This CDR3 reads CSVVSGNTIYF. DNA of the CDR3: TGCAGCGTTGTGAGCGGAAACACCATATATTTT. The chain recombines TRBV29-1 with TRBJ1-3; no clear D. With 4 bases removed from V and 4 bases from J, the gap between germline ends came to 5 bases. The CDR3 is 11 amino acids. Germline CDR1 is SQVTM and CDR2 is ANQGSEA.